These 2 T cell receptor beta chains share one sample of origin, sequenced in a study of blood T cell repertoires in COVID-19. Here immunoSEQ multiplex PCR was the method, and the copy in TCRdb shows in-frame clones only, minus some. The sample has around 290,000 clones; approximately 90% are singletons. The sample comprised peripheral blood. The receptors come from a man aged 40-50 years with acute or convalescent COVID-19.

The chain employs TRBV29-1 and TRBJ1-2; D gene ambiguous. The V and J ends lost 5 bases and 6 bases respectively, with 22 bases between them. The CDR3 spans 15 residues. The V gene's germline CDR1 is SQVTM and CDR2 ANQGSEA. For the CDR3, the DNA is TGCAGCGTTCAATCCCACGGTGCAGGCGTCGATGGCTACACCTTC. As protein: CSVQSHGAGVDGYTF. Full variable domain (outside the CDR3, taken from reference TRBV29-1 and TRBJ1-2): SAVISQKPSRDICQRGTSLTIQCQVDSQVTMMFWYRQQPGQSLTLIATANQGSEATYESGFVIDKFPISRPNLTFSTLTVSNMSPEDSSIYLCSVQSHGAGVDGYTFGSGTRLTVV.

This sequence joins TRBV19 and TRBJ1-5; D remains unclear. CDR1 and CDR2 (germline): LNHDA, SQIVND (reference sequence). CDR3 length equals 13 residues. Trimming shortened V by 4 bases and J by 5 bases, and 9 bases separated the two germline ends. The CDR3 spells CASSNRSYQPQHF. DNA of the CDR3: TGTGCCAGTAGTAACAGATCCTATCAGCCCCAGCATTTT.